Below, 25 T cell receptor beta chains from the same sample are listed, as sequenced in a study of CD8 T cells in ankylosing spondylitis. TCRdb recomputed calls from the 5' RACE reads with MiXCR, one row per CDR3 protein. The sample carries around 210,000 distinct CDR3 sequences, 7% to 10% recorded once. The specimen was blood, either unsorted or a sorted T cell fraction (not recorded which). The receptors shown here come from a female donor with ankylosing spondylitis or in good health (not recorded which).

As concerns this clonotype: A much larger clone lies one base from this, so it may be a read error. CDR3: CAVTRPTARGNYGYTF. As DNA, the CDR3 is TGTGCCGTCACACGCCCCACGGCACGGGGAAACTATGGCTACACCTTC. V gene TRBV28 combines with J gene TRBJ1-2; D gene ambiguous. Looked up from germline, CDR1 is MDHEN and CDR2 is SYDVKM. The V and J ends lost 11 bases and 2 bases respectively, with 24 bases between them. The CDR3 has 16 residues.

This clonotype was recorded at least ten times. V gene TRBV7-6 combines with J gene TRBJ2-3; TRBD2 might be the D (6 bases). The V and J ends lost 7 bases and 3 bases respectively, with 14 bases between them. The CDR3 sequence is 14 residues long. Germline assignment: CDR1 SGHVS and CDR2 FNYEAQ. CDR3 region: CASNSGRATDTQYF. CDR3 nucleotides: TGTGCCAGCAATAGCGGCCGTGCGACAGATACGCAGTATTTT.

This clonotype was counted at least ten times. The CDR3 nucleotides read TGCAGTGCTAGAGACCAGGACAGGAGGAAGCAGCCCCAGCATTTT. It encodes CSARDQDRRKQPQHF. The chain carries TRBV20-1 and TRBJ1-5, with 7 nucleotides matching TRBD1. The J segment lost 7 bases and the V segment lost 0 bases, leaving 9 bases of the junction unmatched. The CDR3 is 15 residues long. Germline assignment: CDR1 DFQATT and CDR2 SNEGSKA (reference sequence).

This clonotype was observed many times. DNA of the CDR3: TGCAGTGCTAGAAGGGGGAGGGGTGAGCAGTTCTTC. This encodes CSARRGRGEQFF. V gene TRBV20-1 combines with J gene TRBJ2-1; possibly TRBD2 for D (7 bases). The germline gives CDR1 DFQATT, CDR2 SNEGSKA (reference sequence). Trimming shortened V by 2 bases and J by 9 bases, and 11 bases separated the two germline ends. This CDR3 contains 12 residues.

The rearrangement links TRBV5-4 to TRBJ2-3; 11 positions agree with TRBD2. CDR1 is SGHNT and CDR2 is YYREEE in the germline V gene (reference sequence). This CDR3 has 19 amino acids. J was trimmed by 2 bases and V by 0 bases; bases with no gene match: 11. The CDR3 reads CASSLGLAGGVTLTDTQYF. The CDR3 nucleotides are TGTGCCAGCAGCTTGGGGCTAGCGGGAGGTGTGACCCTCACAGATACGCAGTATTTT. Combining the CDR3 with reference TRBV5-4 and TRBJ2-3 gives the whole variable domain ETGVTQSPTHLIKTRGQQVTLRCSSQSGHNTVSWYQQALGQGPQFIFQYYREEENGRGNFPPRFSGLQFPNYSSELNVNALELDDSALYLCASSLGLAGGVTLTDTQYFGPGTRLTVL.

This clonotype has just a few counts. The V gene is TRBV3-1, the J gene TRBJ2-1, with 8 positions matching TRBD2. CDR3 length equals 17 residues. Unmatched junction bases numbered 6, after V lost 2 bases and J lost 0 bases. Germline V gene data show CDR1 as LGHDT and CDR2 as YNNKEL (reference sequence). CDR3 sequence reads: CASSQSPGTSSYNEQFF. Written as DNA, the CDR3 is TGTGCCAGCAGCCAAAGTCCCGGGACTAGCTCCTACAATGAGCAGTTCTTC.

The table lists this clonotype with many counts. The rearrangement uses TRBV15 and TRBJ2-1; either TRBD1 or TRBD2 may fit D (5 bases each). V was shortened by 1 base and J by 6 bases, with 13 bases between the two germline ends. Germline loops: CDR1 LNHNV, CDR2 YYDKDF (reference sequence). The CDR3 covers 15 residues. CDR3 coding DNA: TGTGCCACCAGCAGAGCCCGGGACCGACTCAATGAGCAGTTCTTC. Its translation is CATSRARDRLNEQFF.

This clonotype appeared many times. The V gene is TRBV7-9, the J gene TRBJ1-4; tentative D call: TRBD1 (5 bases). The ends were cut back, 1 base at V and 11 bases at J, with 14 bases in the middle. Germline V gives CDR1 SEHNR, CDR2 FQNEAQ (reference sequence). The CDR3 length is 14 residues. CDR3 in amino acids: CASSLGQGPDKLFF. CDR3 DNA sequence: TGTGCCAGCAGCTTAGGGCAGGGCCCCGACAAACTGTTTTTT.

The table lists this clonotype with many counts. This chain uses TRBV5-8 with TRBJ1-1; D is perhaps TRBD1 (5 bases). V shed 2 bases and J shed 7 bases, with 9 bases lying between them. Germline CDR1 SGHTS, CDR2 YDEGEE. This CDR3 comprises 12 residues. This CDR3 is CASSFGRGEAFF. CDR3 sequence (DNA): TGTGCCAGCAGCTTTGGGAGGGGTGAAGCTTTCTTT. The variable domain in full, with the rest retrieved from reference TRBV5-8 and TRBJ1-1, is EAGVTQSPTHLIKTRGQQATLRCSPISGHTSVYWYQQALGLGLQFLLWYDEGEERNRGNFPPRFSGRQFPNYSSELNVNALELEDSALYLCASSFGRGEAFFGQGTRLTVV.

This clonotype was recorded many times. CDR3 sequence (DNA): TGTGCCAGCAGCTCGGCCGGGACAGGGGGGGTAGTGGGCACTGAAGCTTTCTTT. It encodes CASSSAGTGGVVGTEAFF. The chain is built from TRBV28 and TRBJ1-1; 11 bases are shared with TRBD1. The CDR3 contains 18 residues. The germline gives CDR1 MDHEN, CDR2 SYDVKM. V trimming: 6 bases; J trimming: 4 bases; junction bases outside the gene matches: 16.

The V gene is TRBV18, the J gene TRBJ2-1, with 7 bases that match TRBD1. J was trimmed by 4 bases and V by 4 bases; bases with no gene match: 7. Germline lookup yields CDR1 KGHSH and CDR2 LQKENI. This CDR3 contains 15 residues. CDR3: CASSRVGQRYNEQFF. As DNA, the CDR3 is TGTGCCAGCTCACGGGTGGGACAGAGATACAATGAGCAGTTCTTC.

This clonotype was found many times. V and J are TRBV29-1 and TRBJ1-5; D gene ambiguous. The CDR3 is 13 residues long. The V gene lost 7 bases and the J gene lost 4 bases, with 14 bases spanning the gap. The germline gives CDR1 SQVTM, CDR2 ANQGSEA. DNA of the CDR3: TGCAGCGCACTGACCCTTCCGAATCAGCCCCAGCATTTT. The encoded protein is CSALTLPNQPQHF.

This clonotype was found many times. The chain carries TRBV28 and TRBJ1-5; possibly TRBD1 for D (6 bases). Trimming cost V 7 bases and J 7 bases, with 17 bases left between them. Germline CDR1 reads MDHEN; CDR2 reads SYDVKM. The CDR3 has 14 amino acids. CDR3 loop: CASTLQGSPQPQHF. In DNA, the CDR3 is TGTGCCAGCACCCTCCAGGGGAGTCCCCAGCCCCAGCATTTT.

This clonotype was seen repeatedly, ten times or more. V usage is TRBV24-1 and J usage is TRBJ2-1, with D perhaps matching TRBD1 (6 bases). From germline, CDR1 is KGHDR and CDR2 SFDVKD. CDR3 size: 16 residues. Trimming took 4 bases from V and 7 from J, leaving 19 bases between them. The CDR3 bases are TGTGCCACCAGTGACCCAGGGACACCGACGGAAAATGAGCAGTTCTTC. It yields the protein CATSDPGTPTENEQFF.

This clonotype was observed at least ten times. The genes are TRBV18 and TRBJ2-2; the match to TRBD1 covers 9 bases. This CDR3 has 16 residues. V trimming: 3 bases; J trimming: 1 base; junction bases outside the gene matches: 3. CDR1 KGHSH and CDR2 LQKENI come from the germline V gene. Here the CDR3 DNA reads TGTGCCAGCTCACCTAACAGGGGGCTGAACACCGGGGAGCTGTTTTTT. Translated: CASSPNRGLNTGELFF.

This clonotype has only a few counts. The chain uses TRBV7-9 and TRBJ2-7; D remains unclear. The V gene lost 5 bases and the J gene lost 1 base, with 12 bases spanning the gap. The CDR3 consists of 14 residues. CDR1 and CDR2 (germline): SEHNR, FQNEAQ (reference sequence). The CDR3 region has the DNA TGTGCCAGCAGCCTGAGGACGGAATCCTACGAGCAGTACTTC. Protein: CASSLRTESYEQYF.

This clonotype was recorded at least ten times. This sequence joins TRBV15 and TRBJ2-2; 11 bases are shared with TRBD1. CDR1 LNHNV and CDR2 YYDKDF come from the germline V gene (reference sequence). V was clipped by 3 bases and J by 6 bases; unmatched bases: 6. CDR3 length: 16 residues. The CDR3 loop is CATSRWTGGSSGELFF. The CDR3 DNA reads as TGTGCCACCAGCAGGTGGACAGGGGGCTCATCCGGGGAGCTGTTTTTT. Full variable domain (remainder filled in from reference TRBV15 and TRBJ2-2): DAMVIQNPRYQVTQFGKPVTLSCSQTLNHNVMYWYQQKSSQAPKLLFHYYDKDFNNEADTPDNFQSRRPNTSFCFLDIRSPGLGDTAMYLCATSRWTGGSSGELFFGEGSRLTVL.

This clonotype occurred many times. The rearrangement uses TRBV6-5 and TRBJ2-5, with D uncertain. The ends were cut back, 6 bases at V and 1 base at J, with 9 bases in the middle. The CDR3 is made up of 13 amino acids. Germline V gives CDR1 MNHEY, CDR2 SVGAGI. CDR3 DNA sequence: TGTGCCAGCAGCCTCTATCCCCAAGAGACCCAGTACTTC. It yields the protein CASSLYPQETQYF.

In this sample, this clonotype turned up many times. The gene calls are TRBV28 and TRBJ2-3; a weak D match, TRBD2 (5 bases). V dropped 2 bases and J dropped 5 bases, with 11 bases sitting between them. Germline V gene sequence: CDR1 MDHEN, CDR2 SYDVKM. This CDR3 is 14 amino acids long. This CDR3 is CASSLVGRGDTQYF. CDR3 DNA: TGTGCCAGCAGTTTAGTTGGACGGGGAGATACGCAGTATTTT.

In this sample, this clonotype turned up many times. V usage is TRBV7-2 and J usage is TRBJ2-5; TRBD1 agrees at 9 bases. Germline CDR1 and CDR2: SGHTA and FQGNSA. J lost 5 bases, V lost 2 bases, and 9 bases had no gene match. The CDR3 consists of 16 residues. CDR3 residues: CASSLSTGQGMETQYF. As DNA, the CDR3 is TGTGCCAGCAGCTTATCGACGGGACAGGGTATGGAGACCCAGTACTTC.

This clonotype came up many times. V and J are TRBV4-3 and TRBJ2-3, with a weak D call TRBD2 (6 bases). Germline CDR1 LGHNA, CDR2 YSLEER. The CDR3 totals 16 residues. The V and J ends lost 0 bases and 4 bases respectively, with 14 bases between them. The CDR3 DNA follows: TGCGCCAGCAGCCAAGATAGGGGTTCGGGGGCAGATACGCAGTATTTT. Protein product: CASSQDRGSGADTQYF.

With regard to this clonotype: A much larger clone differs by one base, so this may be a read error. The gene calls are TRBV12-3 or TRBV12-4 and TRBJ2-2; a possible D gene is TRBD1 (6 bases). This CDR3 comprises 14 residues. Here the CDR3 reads CTSSLRGGTGELFF. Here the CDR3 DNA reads TGTACCAGCAGTCTCAGAGGGGGTACCGGGGAGCTGTTTTTT.

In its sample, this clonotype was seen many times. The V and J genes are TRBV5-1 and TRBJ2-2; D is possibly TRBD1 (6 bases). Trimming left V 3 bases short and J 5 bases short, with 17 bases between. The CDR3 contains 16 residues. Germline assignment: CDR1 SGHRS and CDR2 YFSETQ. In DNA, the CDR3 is TGCGCCAGCAGCTCGGCGGCGACAGGTCCGACCGGGGAGCTGTTTTTT. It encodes CASSSAATGPTGELFF.

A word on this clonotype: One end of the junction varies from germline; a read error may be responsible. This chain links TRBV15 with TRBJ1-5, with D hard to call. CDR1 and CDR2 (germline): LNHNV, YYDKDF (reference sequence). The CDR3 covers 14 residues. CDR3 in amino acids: CATSREIDWEPQRF. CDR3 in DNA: TGTGCCACCAGCAGAGAAATCGATTGGGAGCCCCAGCGTTTT.

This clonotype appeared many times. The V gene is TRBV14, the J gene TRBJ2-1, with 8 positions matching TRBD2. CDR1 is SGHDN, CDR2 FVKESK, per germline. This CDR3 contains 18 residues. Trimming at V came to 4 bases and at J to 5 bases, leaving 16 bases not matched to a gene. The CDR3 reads CASSRRLVAGSLNNEQFF. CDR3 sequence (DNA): TGTGCCAGCAGCCGACGCCTTGTAGCGGGGTCTCTTAACAATGAGCAGTTCTTC.